Shown below are 20 T cell receptor beta chains from a single sample sequenced in a study of shared clonotypes between healthy human individuals (TCRdb year 2020). Library preparation was by the immunoSEQ multiplex PCR assay. In its TCRdb copy, this immuneACCESS table keeps in-frame sequences only and misses some clones. Where compared with another copy, unresolved V genes explain less than half of these, and the others have no known cause. Counted in this sample were more than 150,000 clones; around 63% of them appeared once. The ten largest clones represent about 10% of the sample. The sequencing sample was made of memory CD4+ T cells sorted from blood. Reading the label with the study, this specimen's cell subset or site is: CD45RA-negative fraction. Receptors originate from a man aged 25 to 45 in good health.

V is TRBV6-4 and J is TRBJ2-2, with TRBD2 matching 10 bases. V lost 2 bases and J lost 6; bases outside the gene matches: 6. There are 16 residues in the CDR3. The germline gives CDR1 MRHNA, CDR2 SNTAGT. This CDR3 reads CASSDGASGSPGELFF. CDR3 DNA sequence: TGTGCCAGCAGTGACGGAGCTAGCGGGAGCCCCGGGGAGCTGTTTTTT.

This clone appeared a few times. The chain carries TRBV27 and TRBJ2-7; 9 bases are a match to TRBD1. From germline, CDR1 is MNHEY and CDR2 SMNVEV (reference sequence). The CDR3 contains 14 residues. Germline trimming cut 6 bases from V and 3 bases from J; bases unmatched to any gene: 6. CDR3 region: CASSLTGGIYEQYF. The CDR3 region has the DNA TGTGCCAGCAGCCTGACAGGGGGTATCTACGAGCAGTACTTC.

This clone was picked up one time. The gene calls are TRBV18 and TRBJ2-2; no reliable D call. The CDR3 has 14 amino acids. V shed 2 bases and J shed 0 bases, with 4 bases lying between them. Germline values: CDR1 KGHSH, CDR2 LQKENI. CDR3 residues: CASSPKANTGELFF. The CDR3 DNA follows: TGTGCCAGCTCACCAAAGGCGAACACCGGGGAGCTGTTTTTT.

The CDR3 sequence: CASSASYEQYF. The CDR3 DNA reads as TGTGCCAGCAGTGCCTCCTACGAGCAGTACTTC. The J gene is TRBJ2-7, the V gene TRBV6-5; no clear D gene. CDR1 and CDR2 from the germline V gene are MNHEY and SVGAGI. The CDR3 runs to 11 residues. Trimming took 5 bases from V and 0 from J, leaving 2 bases between them.

The CDR3 region has the DNA TGTGCCAGCTCAGGAGGACTAGCGGGAGGTGACAATGAGCAGTTCTTC. This translates into CASSGGLAGGDNEQFF. This chain uses TRBV18 with TRBJ2-1, with 14 bases fitting TRBD2. V was pared by 5 bases and J by 5 bases, with 5 bases of the junction left unmatched. CDR3 length equals 16 residues. Germline V CDR1 and CDR2: KGHSH, LQKENI.

The chain is built from TRBV5-6 and TRBJ2-1, with TRBD2 matching over 9 bases. CDR1 is SGHDT and CDR2 is YYEEEE in the germline V gene. This CDR3 region has 15 residues. The V segment lost 2 bases and the J segment 4 bases; nucleotides outside the gene matches: 4. The CDR3 DNA sequence: TGTGCCAGCAGCTTAGGGACTAGCAGATACAATGAGCAGTTCTTC. Translated: CASSLGTSRYNEQFF.

The chain uses TRBV7-8 and TRBJ2-1, with D uncertain. This CDR3 is built from 13 residues. V was shortened by 6 bases and J by 4 bases, with 10 bases between the two germline ends. Germline assignment: CDR1 SGHVS and CDR2 FQNEAQ. The CDR3 loop reads CASSLMSYNEQFF. The CDR3 coding sequence is TGTGCCAGCAGTTTGATGTCTTACAATGAGCAGTTCTTC.

The rearrangement uses TRBV2 and TRBJ1-2; D might be TRBD1 (5 bases). Germline V gene data show CDR1 as SNHLY and CDR2 as FYNNEI. The V gene lost 7 bases and the J gene lost 8 bases, with 23 bases spanning the gap. The CDR3 sequence is 15 residues long. This chain's CDR3 is CASKATATNPRGYTF. The CDR3 region has the DNA TGTGCCAGCAAAGCGACAGCAACGAATCCGAGGGGCTACACCTTC.

The chain joins TRBV7-8 to TRBJ2-5, with a tentative D call TRBD2 (5 bases). Per the germline V gene, CDR1 is SGHVS and CDR2 is FQNEAQ. The CDR3 covers 14 residues. V was shortened by 2 bases and J by 3 bases, with 10 bases between the two germline ends. CDR3 bases: TGTGCCAGCAGCTTAATGGGAGTTAAAGAGACCCAGTACTTC. Translation gives CASSLMGVKETQYF.

The chain employs TRBV5-1 and TRBJ1-4, with D perhaps TRBD1 (6 bases). The V gene lost 5 bases and the J gene lost 5 bases, with 16 bases spanning the gap. Germline V gives CDR1 SGHRS, CDR2 YFSETQ. The CDR3 is made up of 15 amino acids. The CDR3 spells CASSPGANSNEKLFF. CDR3 DNA: TGCGCCAGCAGTCCAGGGGCGAACTCAAATGAAAAACTGTTTTTT.

This chain joins TRBV5-1 and TRBJ2-1; D is undetermined. Trimming left V 0 bases short and J 9 bases short, with 10 bases between. The germline CDR1 and CDR2 sequences are SGHRS and YFSETQ. The CDR3 is made up of 13 amino acids. CDR3 region: CASSLVSRPEQFF. The CDR3 DNA sequence: TGCGCCAGCAGCTTGGTTTCGCGGCCTGAGCAGTTCTTC.

The chain carries TRBV7-2 and TRBJ2-7; 7 bases agree with TRBD2. Germline V gene sequence: CDR1 SGHTA, CDR2 FQGNSA. This CDR3 is built from 14 residues. Losses at the gene ends were 8 bases for V and 0 bases for J; bases not matched to a gene: 7. Here the CDR3 DNA reads TGTGCCAGCGTACCGACTAGCATCTCCTACGAGCAGTACTTC. It is translated as CASVPTSISYEQYF.

This chain links TRBV30 with TRBJ1-4, with D uncertain. This CDR3 is 14 amino acids long. Germline V gene lookup returns CDR1 GTSNPN and CDR2 SVGIG (reference sequence). V lost 1 base to trimming and J lost 5 bases, with 11 bases between them. CDR3 bases: TGTGCCTGGAGTGGACGGACTAGGAATGAAAAACTGTTTTTT. Translating it yields CAWSGRTRNEKLFF. Full variable domain (missing parts from reference TRBV30 and TRBJ1-4): SQTIHQWPATLVQPVGSPLSLECTVEGTSNPNLYWYRQAAGRGLQLLFYSVGIGQISSEVPQNLSASRPQDRQFILSSKKLLLSDSGFYLCAWSGRTRNEKLFFGSGTQLSVL.

Only a few counts were recorded for this clone. The rearrangement links TRBV10-3 to TRBJ2-1; D unclear. Trimming pared 3 bases from V and 10 bases from J, leaving 16 bases between. The CDR3 is 14 residues long. The V gene's germline CDR1 is ENHRY and CDR2 SYGVKD. The CDR3 loop reads CAISDPRMQAEQFF. The CDR3 bases are TGTGCCATCAGTGACCCTAGAATGCAGGCCGAGCAGTTCTTC.

The table lists this clone with a count of one. The germline gene is not matched at one end of the junction; a read error may be the cause. V is TRBV7-7 and J is TRBJ2-2; weak D call: TRBD2 (5 bases). CDR3 length equals 15 residues. Germline V gene data show CDR1 as SSHAT and CDR2 as FNYEAQ (reference sequence). The CDR3 bases are TGTGCTAGCAGCTCCCGCGTTAGCGACACCGGGGAGCTGTTTTTT. Its protein is CASSSRVSDTGELFF.

The chain uses TRBV18 and TRBJ2-5; 9 positions agree with TRBD2. J lost 5 bases, V lost 0 bases, and 1 base had no gene match. Germline V gene data show CDR1 as KGHSH and CDR2 as LQKENI. The CDR3 has 14 amino acids. The CDR3 region is CASSPPSGRETQYF. The CDR3 nucleotides are TGTGCCAGCTCACCACCAAGCGGGAGGGAGACCCAGTACTTC.

About this clone itself: Other DNA sequences in the same sample also yield this CDR3. The chain couples TRBV5-1 to TRBJ2-7; no definite D call. Germline values: CDR1 SGHRS, CDR2 YFSETQ. V was shortened by 1 base and J by 4 bases, with 6 bases between the two germline ends. This CDR3 region has 12 residues. CDR3 sequence (DNA): TGCGCCAGCAGCTTGTCGGGTTACGAGCAGTACTTC. It specifies CASSLSGYEQYF.

The chain is built from TRBV7-3 and TRBJ1-1; 7 bases fit TRBD1. V was clipped by 2 bases and J by 1 base; unmatched bases: 1. Germline V CDR1 and CDR2: SGHTA, FQGTGA. This CDR3 is built from 14 residues. Written as DNA, the CDR3 is TGTGCCAGCAGCTTAGGGACAGAGAACACTGAAGCTTTCTTT. The encoded protein is CASSLGTENTEAFF.

Only a few counts were recorded for this clone. The chain couples TRBV14 to TRBJ2-3, with 10 bases identical to TRBD1. CDR1 SGHDN and CDR2 FVKESK come from the germline V gene. The J segment lost 6 bases and the V segment lost 3 bases, leaving 6 bases of the junction unmatched. This CDR3 is built from 15 residues. The CDR3 loop is CASSHLDRGMDTQYF. The CDR3 DNA reads TGTGCCAGCAGCCATCTGGACAGGGGGATGGATACGCAGTATTTT.

This chain connects TRBV11-1 to TRBJ2-3, with 8 bases lining up with TRBD1. The germline gives CDR1 SGHAT, CDR2 FQDESV (reference sequence). V lost 3 bases to trimming and J lost 2 bases; unmatched junction nucleotides: 4. The CDR3 is 15 residues long. CDR3: CASSLGRGHTDTQYF. For the CDR3, the DNA is TGTGCCAGCAGCTTGGGCAGGGGGCACACAGATACGCAGTATTTT.